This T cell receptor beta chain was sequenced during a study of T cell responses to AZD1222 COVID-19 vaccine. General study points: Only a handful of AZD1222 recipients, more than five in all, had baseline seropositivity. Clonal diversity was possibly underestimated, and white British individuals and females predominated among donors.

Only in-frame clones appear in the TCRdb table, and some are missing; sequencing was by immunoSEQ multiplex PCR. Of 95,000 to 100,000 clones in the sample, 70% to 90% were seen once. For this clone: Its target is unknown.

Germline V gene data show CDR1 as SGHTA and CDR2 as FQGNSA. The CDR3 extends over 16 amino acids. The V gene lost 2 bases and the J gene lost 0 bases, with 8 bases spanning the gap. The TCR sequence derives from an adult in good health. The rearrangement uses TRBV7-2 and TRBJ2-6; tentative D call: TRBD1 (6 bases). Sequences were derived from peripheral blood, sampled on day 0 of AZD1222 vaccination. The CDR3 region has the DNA TGTGCCAGCAGCTTACAGGGGAGCTCTGGGGCCAACGTCCTGACTTTC. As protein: CASSLQGSSGANVLTF. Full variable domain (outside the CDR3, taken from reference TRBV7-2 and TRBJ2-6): GAGVSQSPSNKVTEKGKDVELRCDPISGHTALYWYRQSLGQGLEFLIYFQGNSAPDKSGLPSDRFSAERTGGSVSTLTIQRTQQEDSAVYLCASSLQGSSGANVLTFGAGSRLTVL.